The 6 T cell receptor beta chains below come from one sample, sequenced in a study of CD8+ T cells in alopecia areata. Documented treatment: oral pan-JAK inhibitor, 5-10 mg twice daily. As the sequencing template, cDNA was produced by extracting RNA and reverse transcribing it. TCRdb's copy holds only in-frame clones and misses some; the assay was immunoSEQ multiplex PCR. The sample shows about 200,000 clones, approximately 38% of them seen only once. The starting material was CD4+ T cells sorted from blood, obtained between weeks 30 and 35, from a patient treated with tofacitinib. These receptor sequences come from a human donor with alopecia areata.

V and J are TRBV5-1 and TRBJ2-3; D might be TRBD1 or TRBD2, each matching 5 bases. The CDR3 is 15 amino acids. Germline V CDR1 and CDR2: SGHRS, YFSETQ. Between the trimmed V and J ends, which lost 1 base and 4 bases, there was a span of 13 bases. DNA of the CDR3: TGCGCCAGCAGCTTGTATCAGGGACGGCCAGATACGCAGTATTTT. Amino acid sequence: CASSLYQGRPDTQYF.

The chain has TRBV2 and TRBJ1-2, with TRBD1 matching over 10 bases. The CDR3 extends over 15 amino acids. Trimming took 6 bases from V and 8 from J; bases not matched to a gene: 12. Germline assignment: CDR1 SNHLY and CDR2 FYNNEI. For the CDR3, the DNA is TGTGCCAGCAGCTCAACCGGGACAGGGGAAGGCGGCTACACCTTC. It codes for CASSSTGTGEGGYTF.

This clone was counted once. V and J are TRBV5-1 and TRBJ1-6, with a weak D call TRBD1 (6 bases). CDR3 length: 14 amino acids. The V end was cut by 4 bases, the J end by 9 bases, with 14 bases between. Germline V gene lookup returns CDR1 SGHRS and CDR2 YFSETQ. As DNA, the CDR3 is TGCGCCAGCAGCAACTCGGACAGCCTTTCACCCCTCCACTTT. Amino acids: CASSNSDSLSPLHF. The whole variable domain, filled in from reference TRBV5-1 and TRBJ1-6, reads KAGVTQTPRYLIKTRGQQVTLSCSPISGHRSVSWYQQTPGQGLQFLFEYFSETQRNKGNFPGRFSGRQFSNSRSEMNVSTLELGDSALYLCASSNSDSLSPLHFGNGTRLTVT.

This rearrangement joins TRBV18 to TRBJ1-1; D is unresolved. This CDR3 spans 13 amino acids. Germline V gives CDR1 KGHSH, CDR2 LQKENI. V gave up 5 bases and J gave up 0 bases, with 7 bases separating them. CDR3 region: CASSGGMNTEAFF. In DNA, the CDR3 is TGTGCCAGCTCAGGCGGAATGAACACTGAAGCTTTCTTT.

This clone was seen more than once but under ten times. The chain carries TRBV30 and TRBJ2-3; D is possibly TRBD2 (5 bases). Germline V gene lookup returns CDR1 GTSNPN and CDR2 SVGIG (reference sequence). Trimming took off 6 bases at V and 4 bases at J, with 14 bases between the two ends. The CDR3 is 13 amino acids. The CDR3 here is CACSRGPPDTQYF. The CDR3 DNA sequence: TGTGCCTGCTCCCGCGGGCCCCCAGATACGCAGTATTTT.

The rearrangement links TRBV19 to TRBJ2-4; unclear D gene. Trimming took off 8 bases at V and 9 bases at J, with 14 bases between the two ends. Germline V CDR1 and CDR2: LNHDA, SQIVND (reference sequence). The CDR3 runs to 12 residues. CDR3 nucleotides: TGTGCCAGTTTGTCGGACGGTGGCATTCAGTACTTC. This encodes CASLSDGGIQYF.